The 10 T cell receptor beta chains below come from one sample, sequenced in a study of regulatory T cells in long-lasting Graves disease. According to the study, TCR beta libraries were built with iRepertoire HTBI primers and CDR3-region Arm-PCR. MiXCR, applied by TCRdb to the multiplex PCR reads, yields one record per CDR3 protein. The sample contains some 250,000 distinct CDR3 sequences, 15% to 20% of which appear only once. Noted time point: newly diagnosed GD, antithyroid drugs for less than 3 months. From RNA extracted from PBMCs, the TCR library was made. These data were also filed under a second study, of T cells in Graves' hyperthyroidism and ophthalmopathy.

The specimen was peripheral blood mononuclear cells (PBMCs), collected at new diagnosis, from a patient treated with antithyroid drugs. Every receptor here comes from a woman aged 25 to 39 with Graves disease.

The CDR3 DNA sequence: TGTGCCAGTCGTGGTATTAGGGATTCACCCCTCCACTTT. Encoded protein: CASRGIRDSPLHF. This chain joins TRBV19 and TRBJ1-6; the D is unclear. Germline V gene lookup returns CDR1 LNHDA and CDR2 SQIVND (reference sequence). V lost 8 bases, J lost 8 bases, and 13 bases lay in between. The CDR3 spans 13 residues.

The gene calls are TRBV7-9 and TRBJ2-7; 9 positions match TRBD2. CDR1 and CDR2 from the germline V gene are SEHNR and FQNEAQ (reference sequence). V trimming: 0 bases; J trimming: 2 bases; junction bases outside the gene matches: 8. The CDR3 runs 17 residues. The CDR3 DNA reads TGTGCCAGCAGCTTAGCGCTCGCGCTAGCGGGAACCTACGAGCAGTACTTC. Residues: CASSLALALAGTYEQYF.

In regard to this clonotype: This probably arose from a read error, given a far larger clone one base away. V and J are TRBV11-3 and TRBJ1-1; D is possibly TRBD1 (5 bases). The V end was cut by 3 bases, the J end by 4 bases, with 18 bases between. The germline gives CDR1 SGHNT, CDR2 YENEEA. The CDR3 is made up of 16 amino acids. CDR3 sequence (DNA): TGTGCCAGCAGCTTCCGGGGGACGGGGATAGGCACTGAAGCTTTCTTT. It specifies CASSFRGTGIGTEAFF.

The chain carries TRBV2 and TRBJ2-3; 10 bases fit TRBD2. V gave up 6 bases and J gave up 1 base; unmatched junction bases: 10. This CDR3 spans 17 amino acids. Germline V gene data show CDR1 as SNHLY and CDR2 as FYNNEI. The CDR3 is CASSPPAGGDGTDTQYF. The CDR3 DNA is TGTGCCAGCAGCCCCCCAGCGGGGGGGGATGGCACAGATACGCAGTATTTT.

This clonotype was observed a handful of times. The V and J genes are TRBV19 and TRBJ2-1; D is ambiguous. Trimming left V 5 bases short and J 2 bases short, with 7 bases between. The CDR3 has 13 amino acids. The V gene's germline CDR1 is LNHDA and CDR2 SQIVND (reference sequence). The CDR3 DNA reads TGTGCCAGTAGTGATTCGGCCTACAATGAGCAGTTCTTC. Protein product: CASSDSAYNEQFF.

This clonotype has just a few counts. With only one base between it and a far larger clone, this is likely a read error. V usage is TRBV5-1 and J usage is TRBJ2-1; 9 bases agree with TRBD2. The CDR3 extends over 14 amino acids. V shed 4 bases, J shed 10 bases, and the junction held 9 bases outside the gene matches. Germline loops: CDR1 SGHRS, CDR2 YFSETQ. The CDR3 sequence is CASSPSGDAYEQFF. The CDR3 DNA reads TGCGCCAGCAGCCCTAGCGGGGACGCCTACGAGCAGTTCTTC.

In nucleotides, the CDR3 is TGTGCCAGCAGTTACAGGGACAAAACAGTGCAGTACTTC. The encoded protein is CASSYRDKTVQYF. The chain has TRBV6-5 and TRBJ2-7; D possibly corresponds to TRBD1 (6 bases). The CDR3 runs 13 residues. CDR1 and CDR2 (germline): MNHEY, SVGAGI. V lost 2 bases, J lost 9 bases, and 14 bases lay in between.

In its sample, this clonotype was seen many times. The chain carries TRBV3-1 and TRBJ1-1; D gene uncertain. The V gene's germline CDR1 is LGHDT and CDR2 YNNKEL (reference sequence). The CDR3 has 14 amino acids. Between the trimmed V and J ends, which lost 2 bases and 3 bases, there was a span of 10 bases. The CDR3 loop reads CASSQPGGDTEAFF. CDR3 nucleotides: TGTGCCAGCAGCCAACCCGGTGGTGACACTGAAGCTTTCTTT.

A few counts support this clonotype. This chain links TRBV12-3 or TRBV12-4 with TRBJ1-2; a weak D match, TRBD1 (5 bases). This CDR3 is 13 amino acids long. V was clipped by 9 bases and J by 2 bases, with 13 bases between them. This chain's CDR3 is CASLDSKNYGYTF. DNA of the CDR3: TGTGCCAGTTTAGACAGCAAGAACTATGGCTACACCTTC.

This clonotype was observed a single time. The J gene is TRBJ2-5, the V gene TRBV7-2, with D hard to call. V was cut by 3 bases and J by 4 bases, with 9 bases left in between. Germline CDR1 and CDR2: SGHTA and FQGNSA. The CDR3 covers 13 residues. CDR3 in DNA: TGTGCCAGCAGCTTTTTCGCCGGAGAGACCCAGTACTTC. Amino acid sequence: CASSFFAGETQYF.